Detailed here is one T cell receptor beta chain. Its specificity is unknown. The data derive from a study of blood T cells in healthy people across ages. Study-wide results and limits: A greater number of naive CD4+ cells and higher diversity distinguished long-lived donors from aged donors.

A J-beta primer mix and a sample-barcoded 5' primer were used in a second PCR of roughly 6 to 11 cycles. The template-switch adaptor, which had 12 random nucleotides, put a tag on each cDNA molecule. TCRdb fed the 5' RACE reads into MiXCR, producing one record per CDR3 protein. The sample yields about 1 million distinct CDR3 sequences, over 35% seen once. The CDR3 spans 14 residues. CDR1 is KGHDR, CDR2 SFDVKD, per germline. V was clipped by 6 bases and J by 3 bases, with 11 bases between them. The chain employs TRBV24-1 and TRBJ1-5, with D uncertain. The TCR sequence derives from an older woman in good health. Sequencing was performed on blood. CDR3 coding DNA: TGTGCCACCAGTCAAACAGCTATCAATCAGCCCCAGCATTTT. This encodes CATSQTAINQPQHF.